A single sample gave rise to the 14 T cell receptor beta chains below, sequenced in a study of blood T cell repertoires in COVID-19 (TCRdb year 2020). Receptor libraries were prepared by the immunoSEQ multiplex PCR assay. TCRdb's version of the immuneACCESS table is confined to in-frame rearrangements and falls short of the full clone set. An unresolved V gene accounts for under half of the shortfall where checked; the remainder is of unknown origin. This sample gives just over 95,000 clones in total; 80% to 90% of them show up just once. The ten biggest clones cover 15% to 19% of the sample. The sequenced sample was peripheral blood. These receptors were obtained from a human donor in a cohort sampled during active COVID-19.

This clone was seen a single time. The V call is TRBV19, the J call TRBJ1-5; 9 bases line up with TRBD1. The CDR3 has 15 residues. The J segment lost 6 bases and the V segment lost 3 bases, leaving 6 bases of the junction unmatched. Germline V gene data show CDR1 as LNHDA and CDR2 as SQIVND (reference sequence). The chain's CDR3 is CASSMGDRVIQPQHF. In DNA form, the CDR3 reads TGTGCCAGTAGTATGGGGGACAGGGTTATTCAGCCCCAGCATTTT.

This clone has more than one count but fewer than ten. V usage is TRBV10-3 and J usage is TRBJ1-2; 8 nucleotides line up with TRBD1. CDR1 and CDR2 (germline): ENHRY, SYGVKD. This CDR3 contains 13 residues. Losses at the gene ends were 7 bases for V and 4 bases for J; bases not matched to a gene: 5. CDR3 amino acids: CAITYQGAYGYTF. CDR3 bases: TGTGCCATCACTTATCAGGGGGCCTATGGCTACACCTTC.

CDR3 region: CSGQGLNTEAFF. CDR3 nucleotide sequence: TGCAGCGGACAGGGTCTGAACACTGAAGCTTTCTTT. The rearrangement links TRBV29-1 to TRBJ1-1; TRBD1 matches at 7 bases. Trimming took 7 bases from V and 0 from J; bases not matched to a gene: 2. The CDR3 contains 12 residues. CDR1 and CDR2 (germline): SQVTM, ANQGSEA.

The gene calls are TRBV7-8 and TRBJ1-1; TRBD1 matches 9 bases. Germline V CDR1 and CDR2: SGHVS, FQNEAQ. The CDR3 spans 14 residues. Trimming cost V 4 bases and J 4 bases; bases outside gene matches: 4. The CDR3: CASSSGQGSTEAFF. The CDR3 DNA sequence: TGTGCCAGCAGCTCGGGACAGGGATCCACTGAAGCTTTCTTT. The full variable domain, with the rest looked up from reference TRBV7-8 and TRBJ1-1, is GAGVSQSPRYKVAKRGQDVALRCDPISGHVSLFWYQQALGQGPEFLTYFQNEAQLDKSGLPSDRFFAERPEGSVSTLKIQRTQQEDSAVYLCASSSGQGSTEAFFGQGTRLTVV.

This clone showed up just a few times. The chain joins TRBV21-1 to TRBJ2-7; the tabulated D call, TRBD2, remains unverified against the DNA. TRBV21-1 is deemed a pseudogene. The CDR3 length is 11 residues. CDR3 DNA sequence: TGTGCCAGCAGCAGGAGGGGCGAGCAGTACTTC. Amino acid sequence: CASSRRGEQYF.

This clone was seen only once. The V call is TRBV14, the J call TRBJ2-7; 9 bases fit TRBD2. The ends lost 4 bases at V and 4 bases at J; junction bases unmatched: 8. The V gene's germline CDR1 is SGHDN and CDR2 FVKESK. The CDR3 loop spans 15 amino acids. This CDR3 reads CASSLFSGGGYEQYF. Here the CDR3 DNA reads TGTGCCAGCAGCCTTTTTAGCGGGGGCGGGTACGAGCAGTACTTC.

This sequence joins TRBV7-8 and TRBJ1-2, with 10 bases fitting TRBD1. V shed 5 bases and J 4 bases; nucleotides not matched to a gene: 4. CDR1 and CDR2 (germline): SGHVS, FQNEAQ. The CDR3 consists of 14 residues. The CDR3 region is CASSPTGGVYGYTF. The DNA for the CDR3 is TGTGCCAGCAGCCCGACAGGGGGCGTCTATGGCTACACCTTC.

The CDR3 sequence: CASSLGGGGGTEAFF. DNA for the CDR3: TGTGCCAGCAGCTTGGGAGGGGGGGGAGGTACTGAAGCTTTCTTT. The chain is built from TRBV5-4 and TRBJ1-1; maybe TRBD1 (6 bases). The V end lost 0 bases, the J end lost 5 bases, and 14 bases lay between the germline ends. The CDR3 sequence is 15 residues long. CDR1 is SGHNT and CDR2 is YYREEE in the germline V gene (reference sequence).

This clone appeared a few times. The chain joins TRBV5-1 to TRBJ1-6; the D gene is possibly TRBD1 (6 bases). Trimming shortened V by 3 bases and J by 7 bases, and 11 bases separated the two germline ends. Germline lookup yields CDR1 SGHRS and CDR2 YFSETQ. The CDR3 totals 14 residues. CDR3 DNA sequence: TGCGCCAGCAGCTCCGGACAGACGAATTCACCCCTCCACTTT. It is translated as CASSSGQTNSPLHF.

This chain joins TRBV28 and TRBJ2-7, with TRBD2 identical over 15 bases. The V gene end was trimmed by 4 bases and the J gene end by 4 bases; junction bases not matched to a gene: 11. Germline values: CDR1 MDHEN, CDR2 SYDVKM. The CDR3 is made up of 18 amino acids. The CDR3 sequence is CASSWTSGRAHRSYEQYF. CDR3 nucleotide sequence: TGTGCCAGCAGTTGGACTAGCGGGAGGGCCCACCGTTCTTACGAGCAGTACTTC.

CDR3 nucleotide sequence: TGCGCCAGCAGCCCATTGGGGTCTAGCGGGGGGTCCTACAATGAGCAGTTCTTC. This codes for CASSPLGSSGGSYNEQFF. The chain combines TRBV4-1 with TRBJ2-1; 11 bases are shared with TRBD2. Trimming at V came to 4 bases and at J to 1 base, leaving 9 bases not matched to a gene. Germline assignment: CDR1 MGHRA and CDR2 YSYEKL. The CDR3 sequence is 18 residues long.

The rearrangement uses TRBV5-1 and TRBJ2-3, with 11 nucleotides matching TRBD2. V dropped 6 bases and J dropped 4; count of bases not matched to a gene: 4. Germline V gene sequence: CDR1 SGHRS, CDR2 YFSETQ. The CDR3 consists of 14 residues. This CDR3 reads CASMSSGGSDTQYF. As DNA, the CDR3 is TGCGCCAGCATGTCTAGCGGGGGGTCAGATACGCAGTATTTT.

The chain carries TRBV20-1 and TRBJ1-5; TRBD1 matches at 8 bases. The V gene's germline CDR1 is DFQATT and CDR2 SNEGSKA (reference sequence). J lost 16 bases, V lost 0 bases, and 5 bases had no gene match. The CDR3 runs 11 residues. CDR3 sequence (DNA): TGCAGTGCTAGAGATGACAGGGGTATTCATTTT. Translation gives CSARDDRGIHF.

V usage is TRBV4-3 and J usage is TRBJ2-5; TRBD2 agrees at 11 bases. V shed 0 bases, J shed 5 bases, and the junction held 8 bases outside the gene matches. Germline V gene data show CDR1 as LGHNA and CDR2 as YSLEER. The CDR3 is made up of 17 amino acids. The CDR3 sequence: CASSQEKEGLAAETQYF. The CDR3 bases are TGCGCCAGCAGCCAAGAAAAGGAGGGACTAGCGGCCGAGACCCAGTACTTC.